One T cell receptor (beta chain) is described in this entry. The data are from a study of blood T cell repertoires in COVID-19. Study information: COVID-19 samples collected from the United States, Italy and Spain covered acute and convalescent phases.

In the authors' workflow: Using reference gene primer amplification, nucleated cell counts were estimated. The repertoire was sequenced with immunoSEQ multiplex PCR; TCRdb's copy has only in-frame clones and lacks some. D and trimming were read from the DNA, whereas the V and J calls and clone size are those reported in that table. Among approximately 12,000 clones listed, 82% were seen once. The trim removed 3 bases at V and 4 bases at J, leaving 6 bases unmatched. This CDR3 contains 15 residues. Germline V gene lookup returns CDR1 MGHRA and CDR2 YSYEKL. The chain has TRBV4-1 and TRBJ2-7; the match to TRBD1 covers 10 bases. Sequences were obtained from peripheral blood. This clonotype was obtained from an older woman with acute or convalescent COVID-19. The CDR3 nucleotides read TGCGCCAGCAGCCAGATGGACAGGGGGTTTTACGAGCAGTACTTC. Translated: CASSQMDRGFYEQYF.